This T cell receptor beta chain was recovered during a study of cytomegalovirus exposure and HLA in healthy donors. Comment on this clone: Its antigen remains unidentified.

Trimming pared 0 bases from V and 4 bases from J, leaving 9 bases between. Per germline, CDR1 KGHSH and CDR2 LQKENI. The CDR3 runs to 14 residues. 60 Vbeta and 13 Jbeta primers were used in PCR. Profiling relied on immunoSEQ multiplex PCR, and the TCRdb table lists in-frame clones only, not all of them. The table has some 200,000 clones, more than 65% seen once. Study results and caveats: A later analysis linked a missense DCLRE1C variant to TCR beta V- and J-gene trimming. Solely CMV serostatus was available to characterize immune exposure. For most TCR sequences rarity was the rule, although some public TCRs occurred in many donors.

The genes are TRBV18 and TRBJ1-1; weak D call: TRBD1 (5 bases). The sequence was collected from a man aged 45-65 years in good health and CMV-seronegative. Sequenced input: PBMCs. The CDR3: CASSPPGRLTEAFF. CDR3 in DNA: TGTGCCAGCTCACCACCGGGGCGTCTCACTGAAGCTTTCTTT.